Following are 2 T cell receptor beta chains from one sample sequenced in a study of T-cell reconstitution after alpha-beta-depleted transplantation in children. Molecular barcoding with unique molecular identifiers was used for the TCRbeta library. TCRdb re-called the PCR reads through MiXCR, storing one row per CDR3 protein. The top ten hold 25% to 30% of the sample, which has roughly 400,000 distinct CDR3 sequences, roughly two fifths seen once. This sample comprised PBMCs, obtained before TCRalphabeta/CD19-depleted stem cell transplant. All receptors derive from a girl aged 2 to 10 with aplastic anemia, due to receive a stem cell transplant.

This clonotype was counted a few times. The chain couples TRBV15 to TRBJ2-3, with 9 bases identical to TRBD2. The CDR3 spans 15 residues. With 1 base clipped from V and 4 bases from J, the junction kept 3 bases outside the gene matches. Germline V lookup: CDR1 LNHNV, CDR2 YYDKDF (reference sequence). CDR3 residues: CATSRGGLASDTQYF. DNA for the CDR3: TGTGCCACCAGCAGAGGTGGACTAGCGTCAGATACGCAGTATTTT.

V and J are TRBV6-1 and TRBJ1-1; D is unclear. The CDR3 has 13 amino acids. V lost 4 bases and J lost 4, with 10 bases in between. CDR1 is MNHNS and CDR2 is SASEGT in the germline V gene. This CDR3 reads CASSGSWGTEAFF. CDR3 nucleotide sequence: TGTGCCAGCAGTGGGAGCTGGGGCACTGAAGCTTTCTTT.